The sample holds a few counts of the clone carrying this TCR beta chain. Its specificity is unknown. The data belong to a study of human T cells and chemical hapten exposure. Study at large: Small volume differences among pooled libraries mainly caused per-sample TCR yield variation. The study's findings and limits: With DPC sensitization, TCRs exceeding 1 in 1000 frequency showed no change. A positive correlation with patch test score was shown by PT1 expanded TCR counts.

Germline CDR1 is MNHNS and CDR2 is SASEGT. There are 15 residues in the CDR3. Trimming cost V 4 bases and J 7 bases, with 14 bases left between them. Time point reported: patch test 2, 6 weeks after DPC sensitization. This sample's treatment: therapeutic diphenylcyclopropenone sensitization with weekly scalp DPC. In TCRdb, the RACE reads were re-called with MiXCR into one record per CDR3 protein. The sample consists of about 350,000 distinct CDR3 sequences, nearly 6.5% of them appearing once. The chain joins TRBV6-1 to TRBJ1-6; D not resolved. Source: whole blood, taken in connection with sensitization to the hapten diphenylcyclopropenone (DPC). The clonotype originates from a woman younger than 35 with alopecia areata. Some clones in this sample may be carry-over from other donors' samples. Here the CDR3 DNA reads TGTGCCAGCAGTGTTGGCCGAAGCTCCAATTCACCCCTCCACTTT. Protein: CASSVGRSSNSPLHF.